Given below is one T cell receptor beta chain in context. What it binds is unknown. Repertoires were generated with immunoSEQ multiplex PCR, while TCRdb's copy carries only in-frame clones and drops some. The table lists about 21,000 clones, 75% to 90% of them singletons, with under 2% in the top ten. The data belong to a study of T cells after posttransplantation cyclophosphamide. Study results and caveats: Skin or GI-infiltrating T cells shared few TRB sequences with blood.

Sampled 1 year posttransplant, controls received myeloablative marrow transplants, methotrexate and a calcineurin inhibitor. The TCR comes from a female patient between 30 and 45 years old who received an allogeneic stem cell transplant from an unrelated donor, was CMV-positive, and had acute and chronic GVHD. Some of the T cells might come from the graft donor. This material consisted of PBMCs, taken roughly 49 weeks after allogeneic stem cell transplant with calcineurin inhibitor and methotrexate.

The CDR3 reads CASSPSVGGAGREQYF. CDR3 nucleotide sequence: TGTGCCAGCAGTCCCTCTGTCGGGGGGGCAGGTCGGGAGCAGTACTTC. V gene TRBV9 combines with J gene TRBJ2-7, with 8 bases aligning to TRBD2. J lost 7 bases, V lost 5 bases, and 17 bases had no gene match. This CDR3 comprises 16 residues. Germline V gives CDR1 SGDLS, CDR2 YYNGEE.